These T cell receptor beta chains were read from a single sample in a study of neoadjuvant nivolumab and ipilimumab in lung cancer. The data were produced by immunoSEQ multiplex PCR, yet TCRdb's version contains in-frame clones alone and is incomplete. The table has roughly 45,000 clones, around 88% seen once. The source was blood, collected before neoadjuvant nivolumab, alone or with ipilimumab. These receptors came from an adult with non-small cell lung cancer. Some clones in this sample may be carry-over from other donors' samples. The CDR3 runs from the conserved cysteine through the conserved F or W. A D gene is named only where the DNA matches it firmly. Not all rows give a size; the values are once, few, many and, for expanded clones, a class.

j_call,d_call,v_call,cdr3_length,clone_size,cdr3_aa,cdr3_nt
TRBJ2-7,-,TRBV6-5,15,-,CASSYGQSVTYEQYF,TGTGCCAGCAGTTACGGGCAAAGCGTAACCTACGAGCAGTACTTC
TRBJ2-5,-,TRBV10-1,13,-,CASSIDRLETQYF,TGCGCCAGCAGCATTGACAGATTGGAGACCCAGTACTTC
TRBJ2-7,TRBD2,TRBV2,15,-,CASRGGRLVPYEQYF,TGTGCCAGCAGGGGAGGGCGGTTGGTCCCCTACGAGCAGTACTTC
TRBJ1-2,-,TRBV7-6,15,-,CASSAGQALSYGYTF,TGTGCCAGCAGCGCCGGTCAGGCTTTAAGCTATGGCTACACCTTC
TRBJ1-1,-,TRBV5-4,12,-,CASSFPNTEAFF,TGTGCCAGCAGCTTCCCTAACACTGAAGCTTTCTTT
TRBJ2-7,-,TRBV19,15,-,CASMALTGAPYEQYF,TGTGCCAGTATGGCCTTGACTGGGGCTCCCTACGAGCAGTACTTC
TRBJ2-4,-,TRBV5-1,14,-,CASSWTMAKNIQYF,TGCGCCAGCAGCTGGACAATGGCCAAAAACATTCAGTACTTC
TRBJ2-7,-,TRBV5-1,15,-,CASRVGLTGPYEQYF,TGCGCCAGCAGGGTGGGATTGACAGGACCTTACGAGCAGTACTTC
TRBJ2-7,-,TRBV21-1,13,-,CASSKGGCYEQYF,TGTGCCAGCAGCAAGGGGGGGTGTTACGAGCAGTACTTC
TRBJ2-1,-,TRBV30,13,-,CAWSGNLVNEQFF,TGTGCCTGGAGTGGCAACCTAGTAAATGAGCAGTTCTTC
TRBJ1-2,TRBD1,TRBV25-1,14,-,CASSVTGQGGGYTF,TGTGCCAGCAGTGTTACGGGACAGGGCGGTGGCTACACCTTC
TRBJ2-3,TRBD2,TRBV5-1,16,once,CASSLGTSGSRDTQYF,TGCGCCAGCAGCCTAGGGACTAGCGGGAGCCGGGATACGCAGTATTTT
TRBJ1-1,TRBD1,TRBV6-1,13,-,CASTGQSNTEAFF,TGTGCCAGCACGGGACAGTCGAACACTGAAGCTTTCTTT
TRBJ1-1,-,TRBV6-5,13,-,CASSYALSTEAFF,TGTGCCAGCAGTTACGCCCTTAGCACTGAAGCTTTCTTT
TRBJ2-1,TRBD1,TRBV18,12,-,CASSRQGHEQFF,TGTGCCAGCTCTCGACAGGGCCATGAGCAGTTCTTC
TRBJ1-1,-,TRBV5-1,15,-,CASSVEGRTIAEAFF,TGCGCCAGCAGCGTAGAAGGACGGACAATAGCGGAAGCTTTCTTT
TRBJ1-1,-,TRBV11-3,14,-,CASSLDRANTEAFF,TGTGCCAGCAGCTTAGATCGGGCGAACACTGAAGCTTTCTTT
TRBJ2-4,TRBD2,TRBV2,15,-,CASSARLAGMNIQYF,TGTGCCAGCAGTGCTCGACTAGCGGGAATGAACATTCAGTACTTC
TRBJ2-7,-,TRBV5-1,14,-,CASSLYDTVGEQYF,TGCGCCAGCAGCTTGTATGACACCGTAGGGGAGCAGTACTTC
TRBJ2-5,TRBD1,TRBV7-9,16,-,CASSSGQGGPGETQYF,TGTGCCAGCAGCTCTGGACAGGGGGGACCGGGAGAGACCCAGTACTTC
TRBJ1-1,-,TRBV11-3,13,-,CASSLGGNTEAFF,TGTGCCAGCAGCTTGGGGGGGAACACTGAAGCTTTCTTT
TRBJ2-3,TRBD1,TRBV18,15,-,CASSETGGLTDTQYF,TGTGCCAGCTCGGAGACAGGGGGCCTTACGGATACGCAGTATTTT
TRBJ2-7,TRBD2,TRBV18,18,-,CASSRLGTSGIRSYEQYF,TGTGCCAGCTCACGCCTCGGGACTAGCGGGATTAGGTCCTACGAGCAGTACTTC
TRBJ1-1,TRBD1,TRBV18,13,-,CASSSQGGTEAFF,TGTGCCAGCTCATCACAGGGGGGGACTGAAGCTTTCTTT
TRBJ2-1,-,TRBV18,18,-,CASSPTTMRLGGYNEQFF,TGTGCCAGCTCACCAACCACTATGCGACTAGGGGGCTACAATGAGCAGTTCTTC
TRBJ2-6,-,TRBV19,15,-,CASSLRVAGANVLTF,TGTGCCAGTAGTCTCCGGGTGGCTGGGGCCAACGTCCTGACTTTC
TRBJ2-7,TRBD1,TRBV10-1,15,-,CASSEAGTGAYEQYF,TGCGCCAGCAGTGAGGCCGGGACAGGAGCCTACGAGCAGTACTTC
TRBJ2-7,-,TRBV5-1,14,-,CASSLGDEFNEQYF,TGCGCCAGCAGCTTGGGGGACGAATTTAACGAGCAGTACTTC
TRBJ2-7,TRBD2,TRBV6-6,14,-,CASMGLARSYEQYF,TGTGCCAGCATGGGACTAGCGAGAAGCTACGAGCAGTACTTC
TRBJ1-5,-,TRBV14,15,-,CASSWRTVSNQPQHF,TGTGCCAGCTCCTGGCGGACGGTTAGCAATCAGCCCCAGCATTTT
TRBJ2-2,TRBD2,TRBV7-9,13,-,CASRLAGTGELFF,TGTGCCAGCCGGCTAGCGGGAACCGGGGAGCTGTTTTTT